These 21 T cell receptor beta chains came from one sample sequenced in a study of shared clonotypes between healthy human individuals. Repertoires were generated with immunoSEQ multiplex PCR, while TCRdb's copy carries only in-frame clones and drops some. The sample has over a million clones, 96% seen once. Sequencing input: naive CD4+ T cells sorted from blood. Subset denoted: CD45RA+ positively selected. The receptor source for this set is a man aged 25-40 years in good health.

The chain recombines TRBV2 with TRBJ1-1; weak D call: TRBD1 (5 bases). Germline lookup yields CDR1 SNHLY and CDR2 FYNNEI. Trimming shortened V by 6 bases and J by 2 bases, and 10 bases separated the two germline ends. The CDR3 covers 13 residues. The CDR3 spells CASSVGLNTEAFF. The CDR3 nucleotides read TGTGCCAGCAGCGTGGGGCTAAACACTGAAGCTTTCTTT.

The chain links TRBV7-9 to TRBJ1-1; D perhaps matches TRBD1 (6 bases). Trimming pared 1 base from V and 6 bases from J, leaving 12 bases between. The CDR3 covers 14 residues. CDR1 is SEHNR and CDR2 is FQNEAQ in the germline V gene (reference sequence). The DNA for the CDR3 is TGTGCCAGCAGCTTAGGGCGGACAGCGGCTGAAGCTTTCTTT. It specifies CASSLGRTAAEAFF.

A note on this clone: Different DNA sequences within this sample yield the same CDR3. The chain couples TRBV6-1 to TRBJ2-2; D uncertain. The CDR3 is made up of 13 amino acids. Germline values: CDR1 MNHNS, CDR2 SASEGT. Trimming took 4 bases from V and 5 from J, leaving 8 bases between them. The CDR3 DNA reads TGTGCCAGCAGTGCACTCAGTACCGGGGAGCTGTTTTTT. Translation gives CASSALSTGELFF.

This rearrangement joins TRBV7-2 to TRBJ1-5; weak D call: TRBD1 (5 bases). Germline CDR1 reads SGHTA; CDR2 reads FQGNSA. The CDR3 extends over 15 amino acids. Trimming cost V 5 bases and J 5 bases, with 16 bases left between them. The CDR3 bases are TGTGCCAGCAGCCTCCGGCAGGGAGCGGATCAGCCCCAGCATTTT. Protein: CASSLRQGADQPQHF.

V is TRBV19 and J is TRBJ2-7; 10 bases are a match to TRBD2. J lost 4 bases, V lost 10 bases, and 10 bases had no gene match. Germline CDR1 LNHDA, CDR2 SQIVND (reference sequence). The CDR3 contains 14 residues. CDR3 sequence reads: CATSPLAGKYEQYF. CDR3 coding DNA: TGTGCCACCTCCCCACTAGCGGGGAAATACGAGCAGTACTTC.

The chain is built from TRBV10-3 and TRBJ1-1; tentative D call: TRBD1 (6 bases). This CDR3 has 13 amino acids. V gave up 10 bases and J gave up 3 bases, with 15 bases separating them. Germline loops: CDR1 ENHRY, CDR2 SYGVKD. The CDR3 loop reads CATNRARDTEAFF. In DNA, the CDR3 is TGTGCCACCAACAGGGCACGGGACACTGAAGCTTTCTTT.

The chain couples TRBV2 to TRBJ2-5, with 9 positions matching TRBD2. Germline V gives CDR1 SNHLY, CDR2 FYNNEI. After removal of 1 base from V and 4 bases from J, the junction contained 10 bases not matched to a gene. This CDR3 region has 17 residues. CDR3 loop: CASSEVGGGRAGETQYF. Written as DNA, the CDR3 is TGTGCCAGCAGTGAAGTTGGAGGCGGGAGGGCCGGAGAGACCCAGTACTTC.

The chain carries TRBV14 and TRBJ1-4; D is unresolved. V lost 2 bases, J lost 3 bases, and 10 bases lay in between. This CDR3 contains 15 residues. CDR1 is SGHDN, CDR2 FVKESK, per germline. CDR3 coding DNA: TGTGCCAGCAGCCAATTGGATGTAGCTAATGAAAAACTGTTTTTT. As protein: CASSQLDVANEKLFF.

The J gene is TRBJ2-2, the V gene TRBV5-1; D is uncertain. Germline V gene sequence: CDR1 SGHRS, CDR2 YFSETQ. Deletions cut 4 bases from V and 3 bases from J, with 10 bases between. The CDR3 consists of 14 residues. Written as DNA, the CDR3 is TGCGCCAGCAGCCCCTTTGGGGACACCGGGGAGCTGTTTTTT. Its protein product is CASSPFGDTGELFF.

The chain uses TRBV5-6 and TRBJ2-5, with TRBD2 identical over 7 bases. CDR1 and CDR2 from the germline V gene are SGHDT and YYEEEE. Losses at the gene ends were 1 base for V and 3 bases for J; bases not matched to a gene: 6. This CDR3 region has 15 residues. The CDR3 nucleotides read TGTGCCAGCAGCTTGAGTTGGGGGGGAGAAGAGACCCAGTACTTC. Amino acids: CASSLSWGGEETQYF. Full variable domain (outside the CDR3, taken from reference TRBV5-6 and TRBJ2-5): DAGVTQSPTHLIKTRGQQVTLRCSPKSGHDTVSWYQQALGQGPQFIFQYYEEEERQRGNFPDRFSGHQFPNYSSELNVNALLLGDSALYLCASSLSWGGEETQYFGPGTRLLVL.

The CDR3 spells CASSIANGHNTEAFF. For the CDR3, the DNA is TGTGCCAGTAGTATAGCTAACGGGCATAACACTGAAGCTTTCTTT. The V and J genes are TRBV19 and TRBJ1-1; the D is unclear. This CDR3 has 15 residues. The V end lost 1 base, the J end lost 2 bases, and 11 bases lay between the germline ends. CDR1 LNHDA and CDR2 SQIVND come from the germline V gene (reference sequence).

There are a few counts of this clone. The chain links TRBV7-8 to TRBJ1-5; D is uncertain. The CDR3 spans 13 residues. CDR1 is SGHVS, CDR2 FQNEAQ, per germline. V shed 0 bases and J shed 5 bases, with 5 bases lying between them. For the CDR3, the DNA is TGTGCCAGCAGCTTAGCCCCCGATCAGCCCCAGCATTTT. Translation: CASSLAPDQPQHF.

The chain links TRBV4-3 to TRBJ2-5, with D possibly TRBD2 on 5 matching bases. CDR3 size: 15 residues. CDR1 and CDR2 (germline): LGHNA, YSLEER. The ends were cut back, 4 bases at V and 4 bases at J, with 16 bases in the middle. The CDR3 loop reads CASSLRTGLAETQYF. The CDR3 DNA follows: TGCGCCAGCAGCCTCCGGACTGGGCTAGCAGAGACCCAGTACTTC.

The chain has TRBV16 and TRBJ2-5; D call uncertain. The length of the CDR3 is 12 residues. Germline CDR1 is KGHSY and CDR2 is FQNENV. Trimming took 0 bases from V and 3 from J, leaving 2 bases between them. The CDR3, as DNA: TGTGCCAGCAGCCAATCGGAAGAGACCCAGTACTTC. Its protein is CASSQSEETQYF. Complete variable domain (other parts from reference TRBV16 and TRBJ2-5): GEEVAQTPKHLVRGEGQKAKLYCAPIKGHSYVFWYQQVLKNEFKFLISFQNENVFDETGMPKERFSAKCLPNSPCSLEIQATKLEDSAVYFCASSQSEETQYFGPGTRLLVL.

The V call is TRBV6-6, the J call TRBJ2-7, with 9 bases matching TRBD2. Germline V gives CDR1 MNHNY, CDR2 SVGAGI (reference sequence). This CDR3 contains 15 residues. V lost 6 bases to trimming and J lost 2 bases; unmatched junction nucleotides: 8. CDR3 amino acids: CASSLPLAGAYEQYF. The CDR3 DNA sequence: TGTGCCAGCAGCCTCCCACTAGCGGGCGCCTACGAGCAGTACTTC.

CDR3 nucleotide sequence: TGTGCCAGCAGCCTATCCCTCTCTGGGCGCGATACGCAGTATTTT. It is translated as CASSLSLSGRDTQYF. The chain is built from TRBV6-4 and TRBJ2-3, with D hard to call. Germline CDR1 is MRHNA and CDR2 is SNTAGT. Trimming left V 6 bases short and J 6 bases short, with 19 bases between. The CDR3 runs to 15 residues.

The rearrangement joins TRBV5-1 to TRBJ2-1; 7 nucleotides align to TRBD2. The CDR3 loop spans 14 amino acids. Germline V gene data show CDR1 as SGHRS and CDR2 as YFSETQ. The J segment lost 3 bases and the V segment lost 4 bases, leaving 4 bases of the junction unmatched. CDR3 loop: CASSRAGDYNEQFF. CDR3 sequence (DNA): TGCGCCAGCAGCCGGGCGGGAGACTACAATGAGCAGTTCTTC.

The V call is TRBV19, the J call TRBJ2-5; D tentatively reads TRBD1 or TRBD2 (5 bases each). Germline V lookup: CDR1 LNHDA, CDR2 SQIVND (reference sequence). CDR3 size: 14 residues. The ends were cut back, 5 bases at V and 7 bases at J, with 17 bases in the middle. CDR3 sequence reads: CASSAPGPRGTQYF. The DNA for the CDR3 is TGTGCCAGTAGTGCTCCGGGGCCTAGGGGGACCCAGTACTTC.

J is TRBJ1-1 and V is TRBV5-1; 9 bases are shared with TRBD1. Losses at the gene ends were 0 bases for V and 5 bases for J; bases not matched to a gene: 5. Germline CDR1 and CDR2: SGHRS and YFSETQ. This CDR3 spans 15 amino acids. The CDR3 coding sequence is TGCGCCAGCAGCTTGGACAGGGGGCGTGAAACTGAAGCTTTCTTT. Amino acids: CASSLDRGRETEAFF.

V is TRBV25-1 and J is TRBJ2-3; the D call may be TRBD1 or TRBD2 (6 bases each). Germline-derived CDR1 and CDR2 are MGHDK and SYGVNS. CDR3 length: 16 residues. Trimming left V 0 bases short and J 8 bases short, with 18 bases between. CDR3: CASSEYMVGGGGTQYF. The CDR3 bases are TGTGCCAGCAGTGAATATATGGTAGGGGGAGGAGGTACGCAGTATTTT.

The gene calls are TRBV5-4 and TRBJ2-5, with 7 positions matching TRBD2. This CDR3 has 14 amino acids. Germline values: CDR1 SGHNT, CDR2 YYREEE (reference sequence). The ends lost 0 bases at V and 5 bases at J; junction bases unmatched: 4. The CDR3 sequence is CASSLAGAGETQYF. CDR3 nucleotides: TGTGCCAGCAGCTTGGCGGGAGCGGGGGAGACCCAGTACTTC.